This TCR beta chain was recorded in a study of response to subunit inactivated influenza vaccine. Study-wide results and limits: Authors proposed each seasonal influenza vaccination draws in few new T cells.

Each CDR3 protein gets one entry after TCRdb re-called the RT-PCR reads with MiXCR. The table lists about 650,000 distinct CDR3 sequences, less than 20% of them singletons. Points on this clonotype: Its antigen is not known.

Trimming took off 6 bases at V and 4 bases at J, with 12 bases between the two ends. This CDR3 is 13 amino acids long. Looked up from germline, CDR1 is DFQATT and CDR2 is SNEGSKA (reference sequence). The source is a man between 50 and 59 years old who received an inactivated influenza vaccine. V is TRBV20-1 and J is TRBJ1-4, with D unclear. Sequenced material: PBMCs from blood, taken approximately 13 days after vaccination. In DNA, the CDR3 is TGCAGTGCCAGACCCTCAGTTAATGAAAAACTGTTTTTT. Translating gives CSARPSVNEKLFF.